Included here is one T cell receptor (beta chain) sequence, with context. Its specificity is not known. The CDR3 ends on some other residue instead of the conserved phenylalanine or tryptophan, so this is likely a read error. The limits of the CDR3 on the DNA are not certain, so only TCRdb's listed CDR3 is given. This record belongs to a study of T cell repertoires in cytomegalovirus infection. Study findings and constraints: The cumulative frequency of public TCR beta families identified carriers of CMV plus the relevant HLA.

From the reads, TCRdb called clonotypes with MiXCR, one entry per CDR3 protein. The table lists nearly 650,000 distinct CDR3 sequences, more than 20% of them singletons. Both ends counted, the CDR3 spans 16 residues. The sequence came from a human donor in good health (CMV status not recorded). Some clones in this sample may be carry-over from other donors' samples. This chain connects TRBV23-1 to TRBJ2-4; the tabulated D call, TRBD2, remains unverified against the DNA. TRBV23-1 is an open reading frame, and its role is uncertain. Specimen: CD8+ T cells from PBMCs. CDR3: CASSQSGPTPGREGLS.